Shown below are 8 T cell receptor beta chains from a single sample sequenced in a study of neurological immune-mediated disorders (dated by TCRdb to about 2019). Libraries came from 5' RACE. Sequencing used an Illumina HiSeq 2500. TCRdb itself trimmed the public reads at Q25 with fastp, ran MiXCR and retained productive beta chains. Each CDR3 protein appears once, grouped with its most common genes and DNA. The sample table holds tens of thousands of distinct CDR3 sequences, of which 11% to 15% were seen once. The top ten hold about 7% of the sample. Material for sequencing was PBMCs. These receptors came from a woman aged 45-60 years in good health.

At least ten counts were recorded for this clonotype. The chain combines TRBV9 with TRBJ2-2, with D unresolved. The CDR3 spans 13 residues. CDR1 is SGDLS, CDR2 YYNGEE, per germline. Trimming stripped 4 bases from V and 7 bases from J, with 11 bases between. CDR3 nucleotides: TGTGCCAGCAGCTTCGTAACGGACGGGGAGCTGTTTTTT. As protein: CASSFVTDGELFF. The variable domain in full, completed from reference TRBV9 and TRBJ2-2, reads DSGVTQTPKHLITATGQRVTLRCSPRSGDLSVYWYQQSLDQGLQFLIQYYNGEERAKGNILERFSAQQFPDLHSELNLSSLELGDSALYFCASSFVTDGELFFGEGSRLTVL.

This clonotype was counted between two and nine times. This CDR3 reads CASSLELTSGNTIYF. The CDR3 DNA reads TGCGCCAGCAGCTTAGAGCTTACCTCTGGAAACACCATATATTTT. The chain combines TRBV5-1 with TRBJ1-3; D uncertain. The V end was cut by 2 bases, the J end by 0 bases, with 9 bases between. Germline assignment: CDR1 SGHRS and CDR2 YFSETQ. This CDR3 has 15 residues. The whole variable domain, filled in from reference TRBV5-1 and TRBJ1-3, reads KAGVTQTPRYLIKTRGQQVTLSCSPISGHRSVSWYQQTPGQGLQFLFEYFSETQRNKGNFPGRFSGRQFSNSRSEMNVSTLELGDSALYLCASSLELTSGNTIYFGEGSWLTVV.

This clonotype has ten or more counts. This chain connects TRBV7-8 to TRBJ2-2, with D perhaps assigned TRBD1 or TRBD2 (5 bases each). The CDR3 has 17 residues. Germline lookup yields CDR1 SGHVS and CDR2 FQNEAQ. V dropped 4 bases and J dropped 4 bases, with 19 bases sitting between them. The CDR3 region is CASSSPGRPSSTGELFF. DNA for the CDR3: TGTGCCAGCAGCTCCCCGGGGCGGCCGTCGAGCACCGGGGAGCTGTTTTTT.

The genes are TRBV5-1 and TRBJ2-1, with D unclear. The germline gives CDR1 SGHRS, CDR2 YFSETQ. The CDR3 spans 15 residues. The germline V and J ends were trimmed by 4 bases and 9 bases, with 20 bases remaining between them. CDR3 sequence reads: CASSPTGPLVLEQFF. The CDR3 DNA sequence: TGCGCCAGCAGCCCAACCGGGCCCCTAGTACTTGAGCAGTTCTTC.

This clonotype was observed at least ten times. This sequence joins TRBV28 and TRBJ2-1; maybe TRBD1 (6 bases). Germline loops: CDR1 MDHEN, CDR2 SYDVKM. The CDR3 has 14 amino acids. V lost 6 bases, J lost 2 bases, and 11 bases lay in between. In nucleotides, the CDR3 is TGTGCCAGCAGCCAGGGGTTTGCCTACAATGAGCAGTTCTTC. Protein sequence: CASSQGFAYNEQFF.

This clonotype appeared many times. V usage is TRBV5-1 and J usage is TRBJ2-7; D may be TRBD1 or TRBD2 (5 bases each). The V end was cut by 2 bases, the J end by 2 bases, with 11 bases between. Germline V gives CDR1 SGHRS, CDR2 YFSETQ. The length of the CDR3 is 14 residues. CDR3 amino acids: CASSLGDPPYEQYF. DNA of the CDR3: TGCGCCAGCAGCTTAGGGGACCCCCCCTACGAGCAGTACTTC.

This clonotype appeared once. The chain employs TRBV5-1 and TRBJ2-1, with TRBD2 matching over 9 bases. CDR3 size: 15 residues. V shed 0 bases, J shed 8 bases, and the junction held 6 bases outside the gene matches. In germline, CDR1 is SGHRS, CDR2 YFSETQ. The DNA for the CDR3 is TGCGCCAGCAGCTTGGGCGGGAGGGCCGGAGATGAGCAGTTCTTC. Protein sequence: CASSLGGRAGDEQFF.

The chain combines TRBV20-1 with TRBJ1-1; weak D call: TRBD1 (6 bases). Germline CDR1 DFQATT, CDR2 SNEGSKA (reference sequence). The CDR3 length is 12 residues. V lost 4 bases and J lost 7, with 13 bases in between. The DNA for the CDR3 is TGCAGTGCTAAGTCAGGGGACTATGAAGCTTTCTTT. It encodes CSAKSGDYEAFF.